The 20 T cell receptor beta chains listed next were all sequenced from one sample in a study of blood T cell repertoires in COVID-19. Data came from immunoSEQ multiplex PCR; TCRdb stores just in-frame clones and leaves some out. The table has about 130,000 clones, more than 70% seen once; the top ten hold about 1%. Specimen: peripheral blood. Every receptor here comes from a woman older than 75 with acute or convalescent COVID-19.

As DNA, the CDR3 is TGTGCCAGCAGCGTAGCAGGGGGCGCGCAGGAGACCCAGTACTTC. It yields the protein CASSVAGGAQETQYF. This rearrangement joins TRBV9 to TRBJ2-5; 8 bases align to TRBD1. The CDR3 runs to 15 residues. Germline assignment: CDR1 SGDLS and CDR2 YYNGEE. The trim removed 0 bases at V and 5 bases at J, leaving 6 bases unmatched. Combining the CDR3 with reference TRBV9 and TRBJ2-5 gives the whole variable domain DSGVTQTPKHLITATGQRVTLRCSPRSGDLSVYWYQQSLDQGLQFLIQYYNGEERAKGNILERFSAQQFPDLHSELNLSSLELGDSALYFCASSVAGGAQETQYFGPGTRLLVL.

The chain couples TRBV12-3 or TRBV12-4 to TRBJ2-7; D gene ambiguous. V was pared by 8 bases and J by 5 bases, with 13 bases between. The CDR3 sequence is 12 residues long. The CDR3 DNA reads TGTGCCAGCCGACATGGTTATAACGAGCAGTACTTC. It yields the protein CASRHGYNEQYF.

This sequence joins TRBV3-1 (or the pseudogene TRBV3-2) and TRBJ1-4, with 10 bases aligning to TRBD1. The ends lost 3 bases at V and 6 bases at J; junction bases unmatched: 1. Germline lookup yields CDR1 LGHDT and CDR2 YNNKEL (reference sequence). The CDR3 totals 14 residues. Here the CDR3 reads CASSQTGGDEKLFF. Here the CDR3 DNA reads TGTGCCAGCAGCCAGACAGGGGGCGATGAAAAACTGTTTTTT.

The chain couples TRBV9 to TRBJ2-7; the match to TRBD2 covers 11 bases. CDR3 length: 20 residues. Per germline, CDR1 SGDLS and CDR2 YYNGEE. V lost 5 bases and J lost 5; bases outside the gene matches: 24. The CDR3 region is CASRASKVVAGGQLPHEQYF. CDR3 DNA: TGTGCCAGCAGAGCCTCCAAGGTAGTAGCGGGAGGGCAACTCCCCCACGAGCAGTACTTC. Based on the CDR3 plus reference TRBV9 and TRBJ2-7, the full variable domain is DSGVTQTPKHLITATGQRVTLRCSPRSGDLSVYWYQQSLDQGLQFLIQYYNGEERAKGNILERFSAQQFPDLHSELNLSSLELGDSALYFCASRASKVVAGGQLPHEQYFGPGTRLTVT.

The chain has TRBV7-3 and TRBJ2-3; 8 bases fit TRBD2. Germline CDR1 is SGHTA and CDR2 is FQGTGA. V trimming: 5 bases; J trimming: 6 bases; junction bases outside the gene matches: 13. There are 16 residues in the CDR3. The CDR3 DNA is TGTGCCAGCAGCCTCTCAGGGGCGCGGGGGGCTGATACGCAGTATTTT. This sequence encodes CASSLSGARGADTQYF.

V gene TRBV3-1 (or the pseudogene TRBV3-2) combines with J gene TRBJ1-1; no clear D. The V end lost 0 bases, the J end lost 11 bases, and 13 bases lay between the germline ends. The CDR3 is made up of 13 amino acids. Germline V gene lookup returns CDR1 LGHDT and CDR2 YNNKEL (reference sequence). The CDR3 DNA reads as TGTGCCAGCAGCCAAGATTATTCGGGTGGTGCTTTCTTT. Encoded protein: CASSQDYSGGAFF.

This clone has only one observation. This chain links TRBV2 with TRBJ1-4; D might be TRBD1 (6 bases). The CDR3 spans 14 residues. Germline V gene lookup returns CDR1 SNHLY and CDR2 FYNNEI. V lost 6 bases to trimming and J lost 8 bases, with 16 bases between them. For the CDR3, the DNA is TGTGCCAGCAGCACAGGGTTCGATAAGGAAAAACTGTTTTTT. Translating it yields CASSTGFDKEKLFF.

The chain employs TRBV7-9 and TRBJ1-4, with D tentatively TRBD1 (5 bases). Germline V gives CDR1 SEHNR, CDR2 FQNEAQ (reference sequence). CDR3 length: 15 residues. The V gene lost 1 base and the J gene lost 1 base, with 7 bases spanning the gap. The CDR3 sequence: CASSLDQGTNEKLFF. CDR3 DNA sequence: TGTGCCAGCAGCTTAGATCAGGGAACTAATGAAAAACTGTTTTTT.

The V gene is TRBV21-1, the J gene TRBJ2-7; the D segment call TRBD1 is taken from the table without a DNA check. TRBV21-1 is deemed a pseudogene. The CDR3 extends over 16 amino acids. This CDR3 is CASSIPTGRYSYEQYF. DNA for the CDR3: TGTGCCAGCAGCATCCCGACAGGCAGGTACTCCTACGAGCAGTACTTC.

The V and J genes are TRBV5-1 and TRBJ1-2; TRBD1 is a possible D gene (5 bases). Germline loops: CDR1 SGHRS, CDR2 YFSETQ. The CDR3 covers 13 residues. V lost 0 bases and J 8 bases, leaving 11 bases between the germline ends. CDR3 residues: CASSLEGSRGYTF. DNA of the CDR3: TGCGCCAGCAGCTTGGAGGGGTCACGAGGCTACACCTTC.

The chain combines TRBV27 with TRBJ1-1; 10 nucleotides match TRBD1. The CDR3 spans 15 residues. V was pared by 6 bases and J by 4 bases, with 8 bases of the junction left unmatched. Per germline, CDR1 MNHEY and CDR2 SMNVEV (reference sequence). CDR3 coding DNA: TGTGCCAGCAGAAGACAGGGGGCTATTGGCACTGAAGCTTTCTTT. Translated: CASRRQGAIGTEAFF.

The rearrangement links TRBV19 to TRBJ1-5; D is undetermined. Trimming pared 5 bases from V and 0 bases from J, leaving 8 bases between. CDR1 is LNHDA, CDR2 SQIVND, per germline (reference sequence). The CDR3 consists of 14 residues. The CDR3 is CASSAEYSNQPQHF. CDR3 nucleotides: TGTGCCAGTAGTGCCGAGTATAGCAATCAGCCCCAGCATTTT.

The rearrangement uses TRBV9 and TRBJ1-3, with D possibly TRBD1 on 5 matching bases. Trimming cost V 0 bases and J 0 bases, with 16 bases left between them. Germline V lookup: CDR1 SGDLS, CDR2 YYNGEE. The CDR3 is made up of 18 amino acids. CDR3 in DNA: TGTGCCAGCAGCGTAGATTTATTAGACAGCTTCTCTGGAAACACCATATATTTT. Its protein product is CASSVDLLDSFSGNTIYF.

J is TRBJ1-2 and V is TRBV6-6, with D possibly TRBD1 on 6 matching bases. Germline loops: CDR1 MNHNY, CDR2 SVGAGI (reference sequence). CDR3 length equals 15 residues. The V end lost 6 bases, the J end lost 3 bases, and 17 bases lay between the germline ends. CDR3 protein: CASRGTGSSDYGYTF. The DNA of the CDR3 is TGTGCCAGCAGGGGCACAGGGAGTTCTGACTATGGCTACACCTTC.

The CDR3 loop is CASRDRYTIIGNQPQHF. As DNA, the CDR3 is TGTGCCAGTAGGGACAGGTATACAATTATCGGCAATCAGCCCCAGCATTTT. The J gene is TRBJ1-5, the V gene TRBV19, with 7 nucleotides matching TRBD1. Germline CDR1 is LNHDA and CDR2 is SQIVND (reference sequence). The CDR3 runs to 17 residues. V dropped 6 bases and J dropped 2; count of bases not matched to a gene: 13.

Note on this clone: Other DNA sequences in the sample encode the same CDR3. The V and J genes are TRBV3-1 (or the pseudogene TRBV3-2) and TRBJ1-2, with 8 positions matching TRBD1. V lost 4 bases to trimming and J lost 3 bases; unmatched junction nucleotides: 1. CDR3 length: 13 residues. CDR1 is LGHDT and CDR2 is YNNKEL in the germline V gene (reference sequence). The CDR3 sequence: CASSPTGDYGYTF. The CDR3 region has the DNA TGTGCCAGCAGCCCGACAGGGGACTATGGCTACACCTTC.

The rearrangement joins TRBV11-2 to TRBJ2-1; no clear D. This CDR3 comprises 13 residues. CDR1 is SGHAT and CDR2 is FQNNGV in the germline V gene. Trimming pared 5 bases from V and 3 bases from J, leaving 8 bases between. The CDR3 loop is CASSPRIYNEQFF. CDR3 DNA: TGTGCCAGCAGCCCCAGGATCTACAATGAGCAGTTCTTC.

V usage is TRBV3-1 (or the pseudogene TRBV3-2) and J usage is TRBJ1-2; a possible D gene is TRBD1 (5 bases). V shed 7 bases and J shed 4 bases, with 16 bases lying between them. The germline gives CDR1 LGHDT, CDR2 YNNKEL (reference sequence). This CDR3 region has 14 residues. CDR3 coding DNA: TGTGCCAGCACCCCAGGGTCTTCAAGCTATGGCTACACCTTC. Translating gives CASTPGSSSYGYTF.

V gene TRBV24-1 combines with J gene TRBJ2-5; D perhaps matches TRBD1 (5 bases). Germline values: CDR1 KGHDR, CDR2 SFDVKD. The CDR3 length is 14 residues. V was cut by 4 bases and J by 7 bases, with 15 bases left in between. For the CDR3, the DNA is TGTGCCACCAGTGACCCTAGGGGCGCAGGGACCCAGTACTTC. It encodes CATSDPRGAGTQYF.

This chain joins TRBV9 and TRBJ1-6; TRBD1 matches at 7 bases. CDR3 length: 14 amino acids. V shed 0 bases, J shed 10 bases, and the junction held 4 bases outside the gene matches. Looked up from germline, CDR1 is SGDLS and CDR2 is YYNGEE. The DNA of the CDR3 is TGTGCCAGCAGCGTAGGACAGGGCGAATCACCCCTCCACTTT. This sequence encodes CASSVGQGESPLHF. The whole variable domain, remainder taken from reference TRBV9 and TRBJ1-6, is DSGVTQTPKHLITATGQRVTLRCSPRSGDLSVYWYQQSLDQGLQFLIQYYNGEERAKGNILERFSAQQFPDLHSELNLSSLELGDSALYFCASSVGQGESPLHFGNGTRLTVT.